Each of the 9 T cell receptor beta chains below was sequenced from the same sample in a study of T cell clonality in common variable immunodeficiency. Study-level points and caveats: In common variable immunodeficiency, TCR beta chains reportedly carried fewer deletions and N-nucleotide insertions.

What these receptors recognize is not known. Produced via immunoSEQ multiplex PCR; TCRdb's table is partial and in-frame only. The sample yields about 20,000 clones, without any singletons. Sequencing used peripheral blood mononuclear cells. These receptors originate from a human donor with common variable immunodeficiency.

The sample holds many counts of this clone. The CDR3 end is not reached by the read, which stops 3 residues before it; the germline J gene fills it in. V and J are TRBV5-6 and TRBJ2-3, with a possible D match to TRBD1 (5 bases). This CDR3 region has 14 residues. The V gene lost 4 bases and the J gene lost 2 bases, with 11 bases spanning the gap. The germline gives CDR1 SGHDT, CDR2 YYEEEE. CDR3 DNA, as far as it was read: TGTGCCAGCAGCGGTGCGGACAACACAGATACG. Protein product: CASSGADNTDT. The CDR3 in its entirety is CASSGADNTDTQYF.

In its sample, this clone was seen a few times. Coverage ceases 3 residues before the CDR3 finishes, and the germline J gene fills in the end. Other nucleotide sequences in the sample specify the same CDR3. V usage is TRBV6-1 and J usage is TRBJ2-1; D is undetermined. This CDR3 spans 12 amino acids. V was trimmed by 2 bases and J by 7 bases, leaving 6 bases between them. CDR1 is MNHNS and CDR2 is SASEGT in the germline V gene. The covered CDR3 bases are TGTGCCAGCAGTGAAAAAGGTAATGAG. Amino acids: CASSEKGNE. The CDR3 as a whole reads CASSEKGNEQFF.

This clone occurred a few times. The read finishes 3 residues shy of the CDR3 end, and the germline J gene is used to complete it. The chain uses TRBV7-6 and TRBJ2-3, with D perhaps matching TRBD1 (6 bases). The CDR3 spans 13 residues. Germline values: CDR1 SGHVS, CDR2 FNYEAQ. Trimming pared 5 bases from V and 8 bases from J, leaving 14 bases between. CDR3 amino acids: CASSPRDTRTQYF. CDR3 bases read: TGTGCCAGCAGCCCGAGGGACACCCGTACG.

The CDR3 bases that were read are TGTGCCAGCTCACCCGGGACATCCTACGAG. Its translation: CASSPGTSYE. Given in full, the CDR3 is CASSPGTSYEQYF. The J gene is TRBJ2-7, the V gene TRBV18; D possibly corresponds to TRBD1 (6 bases). The CDR3 goes on 3 residues after the read ends, and that part is filled in from the germline J gene. V lost 3 bases and J lost 1, with 7 bases in between. The CDR3 has 13 amino acids. The germline CDR1 and CDR2 sequences are KGHSH and LQKENI.

Concerning this clone itself: From the germline J gene comes the end of the CDR3, since the read stops 3 residues before it. The chain recombines TRBV19 with TRBJ2-3; 7 bases agree with TRBD2. Germline V gene sequence: CDR1 LNHDA, CDR2 SQIVND (reference sequence). The J segment lost 2 bases and the V segment lost 0 bases, leaving 11 bases of the junction unmatched. The CDR3 runs to 18 residues. The sequenced CDR3 bases are TGTGCCAGTAGTATAGACGGCTTTGTGGCGGGGGACACAGATACG. Protein: CASSIDGFVAGDTDT. In full, the CDR3 reads CASSIDGFVAGDTDTQYF.

This clone turned up a few times. Read data end 3 residues before the CDR3 end; the end is taken from the germline J gene. The genes are TRBV7-2 and TRBJ1-5, with a weak D call TRBD1 (5 bases). CDR1 and CDR2 (germline): SGHTA, FQGNSA. Trimming removed 1 base at V and 4 bases at J, with 11 bases between. There are 15 residues in the CDR3. The sequenced part of the CDR3 DNA is TGTGCCAGCAGCTTAGGGGGGGGGAGTAATCAGCCC. Translation gives CASSLGGGSNQP. The CDR3, in full, reads CASSLGGGSNQPQHF.

Comments on this clone: The read terminates 3 residues ahead of where the CDR3 ends, so the germline J gene completes it. V usage is TRBV18 and J usage is TRBJ1-2, with D uncertain. Germline V gene sequence: CDR1 KGHSH, CDR2 LQKENI. Deletions cut 2 bases from V and 3 bases from J, with 4 bases between. The CDR3 is 12 amino acids. CDR3 bases read: TGTGCCAGCTCACCATTCGACTATGGC. It translates to CASSPFDYG. The entire CDR3 protein is CASSPFDYGYTF.

This clone was seen a few times. Coverage ceases 3 residues before the CDR3 finishes, and the germline J gene fills in the end. V usage is TRBV19 and J usage is TRBJ2-1, with 10 bases that match TRBD1. From germline, CDR1 is LNHDA and CDR2 SQIVND (reference sequence). V lost 7 bases, J lost 7 bases, and 4 bases stayed unmatched. There are 13 residues in the CDR3. The CDR3 reads CASKGQGWNEQFF. The covered CDR3 bases are TGTGCCAGTAAGGGACAGGGGTGGAATGAG.

This clone appeared a few times. The read halts 3 residues ahead of the CDR3 end, with the missing end drawn from the germline J gene. Different DNA sequences within this sample yield the same CDR3. The V call is TRBV19, the J call TRBJ2-7; maybe TRBD1 (6 bases). The CDR3 is 17 amino acids. Germline V gives CDR1 LNHDA, CDR2 SQIVND (reference sequence). V was clipped by 4 bases and J by 6 bases, with 25 bases between them. The sequenced part of the CDR3 DNA is TGTGCCAGTAGTAGGGCCCAGGGGATAGGCTCTCCTGGCGAG. Translation gives CASSRAQGIGSPGE. The whole CDR3 sequence is CASSRAQGIGSPGEQYF.